The TCR beta chain described here comes from a study of blood T cell repertoires in COVID-19. At the level of the study: Sites in the United States, Italy and Spain provided acute and convalescent COVID-19 samples. Nucleic acid was either cDNA or gDNA, and it came from T cells, B-cell-depleted T cells, or PBMCs.

The CDR3 has 18 residues. V lost 0 bases and J 1 base, leaving 16 bases between the germline ends. CDR1 and CDR2 (germline): LGHDT, YNNKEL (reference sequence). In the source study's methods: The authors estimated nucleated cell counts from reference gene primer amplification. Assay: immunoSEQ multiplex PCR; the TCRdb copy retains only in-frame clones and omits some. V and J calls and clone size follow that table, whereas D and trimming were derived from the DNA. This sample has 150,000 to 200,000 clones, with roughly nine tenths found just once. The sequence came from a woman aged 70-85 years with acute or convalescent COVID-19. This sequence joins TRBV3-1 (or the pseudogene TRBV3-2) and TRBJ1-5; D unclear. The sequencing input was peripheral blood. The CDR3 DNA reads as TGTGCCAGCAGCCAAGATTCGGGAATCGCGGGAAGCAATCAGCCCCAGCATTTT. Protein: CASSQDSGIAGSNQPQHF.